Presented here are 10 T cell receptor beta chains from one specimen sequenced in a study of blood T cell repertoires in COVID-19. Sequencing was performed with immunoSEQ multiplex PCR; in TCRdb, only in-frame clones are kept and a portion is missing. The repertoire holds about 280,000 clones, with roughly 90% as singletons. Sequenced sample: peripheral blood. The receptor source for this set is a young man with active or convalescent COVID-19.

The chain links TRBV2 to TRBJ2-5; D is undetermined. The length of the CDR3 is 12 residues. CDR1 and CDR2 from the germline V gene are SNHLY and FYNNEI. V lost 7 bases and J lost 2, with 8 bases in between. As DNA, the CDR3 is TGTGCCAGCATGCAGTTTCAAGAGACCCAGTACTTC. It yields the protein CASMQFQETQYF.

The V call is TRBV5-3, the J call TRBJ1-2; 7 positions match TRBD1. TRBV5-3 is classed as an ORF, of uncertain function. J gave up 6 bases and V 9 bases, and 20 bases lay outside the gene matches. This CDR3 is built from 16 residues. CDR3 sequence: CANQLGANRGNDGYTF. The CDR3 bases are TGTGCCAATCAACTGGGGGCAAACAGGGGTAATGATGGCTACACCTTC.

A remark on this clone: One end of the junction varies from germline; a read error may be responsible. The rearrangement links TRBV4-3 to TRBJ2-2; TRBD2 matches 12 bases. Germline loops: CDR1 LGHNA, CDR2 YSLEER. The CDR3 is 15 amino acids. In DNA, the CDR3 is TGCGCCAGCAGCCAAGCTAGCGGGGGGGCCCGGGGAGCTGTTTTT. Amino acids: CASSQASGGARGAVF.

In this sample, this clone turned up once. The chain couples TRBV6-6 to TRBJ2-2; D might be TRBD1 (6 bases). With 2 bases removed from V and 5 bases from J, the gap between germline ends came to 9 bases. The length of the CDR3 is 14 residues. Looked up from germline, CDR1 is MNHNY and CDR2 is SVGAGI (reference sequence). CDR3 coding DNA: TGTGCCAGCAGTTACACCAGGGGTACCGGGGAGCTGTTTTTT. Residues: CASSYTRGTGELFF.

This clone was counted once. This chain links TRBV6-4 with TRBJ1-1; TRBD1 might be the D (5 bases). There are 15 residues in the CDR3. Per germline, CDR1 MRHNA and CDR2 SNTAGT. Trimming removed 3 bases from V and 7 bases from J, with 18 bases in between. The CDR3 sequence is CASSDKIGTANEAFF. The CDR3 DNA is TGTGCCAGCAGTGATAAAATAGGGACTGCAAATGAAGCTTTCTTT.

The genes are TRBV25-1 and TRBJ1-2; TRBD1 agrees at 7 bases. CDR1 MGHDK and CDR2 SYGVNS come from the germline V gene. V lost 5 bases and J lost 8; bases outside the gene matches: 8. There are 13 residues in the CDR3. CDR3 in amino acids: CASSTYRGKGYTF. For the CDR3, the DNA is TGTGCCAGCAGTACCTACAGGGGTAAGGGCTACACCTTC.

This chain connects TRBV6-4 to TRBJ2-3; 8 bases line up with TRBD2. With V trimmed by 5 bases and J by 2 bases, 9 bases remained unmatched. There are 16 residues in the CDR3. Germline lookup yields CDR1 MRHNA and CDR2 SNTAGT. The CDR3 spells CASSTSGGIDTDTQYF. The CDR3 nucleotides are TGTGCCAGCAGTACCAGCGGGGGCATAGACACAGATACGCAGTATTTT.

The chain is built from TRBV5-4 and TRBJ2-5; D is unclear. CDR1 and CDR2 (germline): SGHNT, YYREEE (reference sequence). Trimming left V 0 bases short and J 2 bases short, with 8 bases between. The CDR3 sequence is 14 residues long. Written as DNA, the CDR3 is TGTGCCAGCAGCTTGGCTAGGCCGCAAGAGACCCAGTACTTC. Its protein product is CASSLARPQETQYF.

This clone was observed many times. The chain combines TRBV19 with TRBJ2-5; 8 bases fit TRBD2. With 6 bases clipped from V and 2 bases from J, the junction kept 8 bases outside the gene matches. The CDR3 is made up of 15 amino acids. CDR1 and CDR2 (germline): LNHDA, SQIVND (reference sequence). As DNA, the CDR3 is TGTGCCAGTAGACCCGACGCGGGGGGACAAGAGACCCAGTACTTC. Its translation: CASRPDAGGQETQYF.

The gene calls are TRBV11-2 and TRBJ2-3, with 11 bases matching TRBD1. This CDR3 spans 15 amino acids. V shed 5 bases and J 5 bases; nucleotides not matched to a gene: 6. Germline CDR1 SGHAT, CDR2 FQNNGV. Written as DNA, the CDR3 is TGTGCCAGCAGCCTAGGACAGGGGGCTGGAGATACGCAGTATTTT. As protein: CASSLGQGAGDTQYF. The entire variable domain, with the rest obtained from reference TRBV11-2 and TRBJ2-3, is as follows: EAGVAQSPRYKIIEKRQSVAFWCNPISGHATLYWYQQILGQGPKLLIQFQNNGVVDDSQLPKDRFSAERLKGVDSTLKIQPAKLEDSAVYLCASSLGQGAGDTQYFGPGTRLTVL.